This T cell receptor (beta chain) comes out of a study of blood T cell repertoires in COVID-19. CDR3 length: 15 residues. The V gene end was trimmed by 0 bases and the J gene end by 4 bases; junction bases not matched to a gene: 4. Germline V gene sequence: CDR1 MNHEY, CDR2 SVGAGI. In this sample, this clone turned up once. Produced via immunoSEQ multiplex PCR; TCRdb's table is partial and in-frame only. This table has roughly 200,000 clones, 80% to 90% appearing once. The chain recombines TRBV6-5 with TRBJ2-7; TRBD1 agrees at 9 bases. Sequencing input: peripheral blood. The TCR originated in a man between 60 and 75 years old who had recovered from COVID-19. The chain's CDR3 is CASSYSTGGLYEQYF. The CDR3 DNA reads TGTGCCAGCAGTTACTCGACAGGGGGATTGTACGAGCAGTACTTC.